This T cell receptor beta chain originates from a study of OX40 agonist ivuxolimab in advanced cancers. The protocol was immunoSEQ multiplex PCR, while the TCRdb copy is restricted to in-frame clones and leaves out a portion. The data show tens of thousands of clones, with 75% to 90% seen just once and around 0.6% held by the top ten. This CDR3 has 15 amino acids. The germline V gene has CDR1 MDHEN and CDR2 SYDVKM. Trimming pared 4 bases from V and 0 bases from J, leaving 9 bases between. The rearrangement joins TRBV28 to TRBJ1-4; D call uncertain. This TCR was recovered from an adult with an advanced solid tumor such as melanoma, head and neck, liver or kidney cancer. This material consisted of CD4+ or CD8+ T cells sorted from blood, taken in a trial of the OX40 agonist ivuxolimab. The DNA of the CDR3 is TGTGCCAGCAGTTCCCACTCAACAACTAATGAAAAACTGTTTTTT. This translates into CASSSHSTTNEKLFF.